Listed here are 14 T cell receptor beta chains from one sample, sequenced in a study of T cell repertoires in cytomegalovirus infection. MiXCR, applied by TCRdb to the reads, yields one record per CDR3 protein. The data contain more than 400,000 distinct CDR3 sequences, roughly 29% of them singletons. The sequenced sample was PBMCs. The receptors stem from a human donor in good health (CMV status not recorded). Some clones in this sample may be carry-over from other donors' samples.

The CDR3 region has the DNA TGTGCCATCAGTGACCAGGGGTCCTACAATGAGCAGTTCTTC. Residues: CAISDQGSYNEQFF. This sequence joins TRBV10-3 and TRBJ2-1; tentatively, D is TRBD1 (6 bases). CDR3 length: 14 amino acids. The ends were cut back, 3 bases at V and 1 base at J, with 7 bases in the middle. CDR1 and CDR2 from the germline V gene are ENHRY and SYGVKD.

The rearrangement uses TRBV19 and TRBJ2-3; D possibly uses TRBD1 or TRBD2 (5 bases each). Trimming took off 5 bases at V and 6 bases at J, with 18 bases between the two ends. CDR1 and CDR2 from the germline V gene are LNHDA and SQIVND (reference sequence). This CDR3 is 15 amino acids long. The CDR3 is CASSESGPPADTQYF. The CDR3 bases are TGTGCCAGTAGTGAATCGGGGCCCCCAGCGGATACGCAGTATTTT. The entire variable domain, with the rest obtained from reference TRBV19 and TRBJ2-3, is as follows: DGGITQSPKYLFRKEGQNVTLSCEQNLNHDAMYWYRQDPGQGLRLIYYSQIVNDFQKGDIAEGYSVSREKKESFPLTVTSAQKNPTAFYLCASSESGPPADTQYFGPGTRLTVL.

A note on this clonotype: With a much larger clone just one base away, this may be a read error. The rearrangement links TRBV7-9 to TRBJ2-1, with D perhaps matching TRBD2 (6 bases). Trimming took off 1 base at V and 2 bases at J, with 9 bases between the two ends. Germline V gene data show CDR1 as SEHNR and CDR2 as FQNEAQ (reference sequence). The CDR3 is 15 residues long. CDR3 DNA sequence: TGTGCCAGCAGCTTAGGGCGGGACCCCTACAATGAGCAGTTCTTC. As protein: CASSLGRDPYNEQFF.

To note about this clonotype: Relative to the germline gene, one junction end is altered; a read error may explain this. The J gene is TRBJ2-7, the V gene TRBV7-2, with a tentative D call TRBD2 (6 bases). The CDR3 spans 13 residues. Germline CDR1 reads SGHTA; CDR2 reads FQGNSA. CDR3 DNA sequence: TGTGCCAGCAGCCCTGGGGGGAACTACGAACAGTACTTT. Translating gives CASSPGGNYEQYF.

V gene TRBV27 combines with J gene TRBJ2-7, with 8 positions matching TRBD2. Losses at the gene ends were 1 base for V and 7 bases for J; bases not matched to a gene: 9. CDR3 length equals 15 residues. Per germline, CDR1 MNHEY and CDR2 SMNVEV (reference sequence). For the CDR3, the DNA is TGTGCCAGCAGTTTATGGGCAGCGGGAGCTGGGGAGCAGTACTTC. Translation: CASSLWAAGAGEQYF.

The rearrangement uses TRBV10-3 and TRBJ2-3; 11 bases match TRBD2. There are 12 residues in the CDR3. Germline lookup yields CDR1 ENHRY and CDR2 SYGVKD. The ends lost 7 bases at V and 6 bases at J; junction bases unmatched: 0. CDR3 coding DNA: TGTGCCATCACTAGCGGGGGGGATACGCAGTATTTT. The encoded protein is CAITSGGDTQYF.

At least ten counts were recorded for this clonotype. The J gene is TRBJ2-1, the V gene TRBV5-1; possibly TRBD2 for D (6 bases). Germline V gene lookup returns CDR1 SGHRS and CDR2 YFSETQ. The V gene lost 2 bases and the J gene lost 7 bases, with 13 bases spanning the gap. The CDR3 is 14 residues long. In nucleotides, the CDR3 is TGCGCCAGCAGCTTAACGGGAGTAGGAAATGAGCAGTTCTTC. It encodes CASSLTGVGNEQFF.

This clonotype was seen only a few times. This chain joins TRBV10-3 and TRBJ1-4; D remains ambiguous. Germline CDR1 is ENHRY and CDR2 is SYGVKD. V lost 4 bases and J 0 bases, leaving 3 bases between the germline ends. The CDR3 has 13 amino acids. CDR3 amino acids: CAISASTNEKLFF. CDR3 nucleotide sequence: TGTGCCATCAGTGCCTCAACTAATGAAAAACTGTTTTTT.

This clonotype was counted only a few times. The chain employs TRBV29-1 and TRBJ1-2; 7 bases map to TRBD1. Germline CDR1 reads SQVTM; CDR2 reads ANQGSEA. The V segment lost 7 bases and the J segment 5 bases; nucleotides outside the gene matches: 10. This CDR3 is built from 13 residues. The CDR3 reads CSAKEGGAYGYTF. The CDR3 nucleotides are TGCAGCGCCAAAGAAGGGGGCGCGTATGGCTACACCTTC. The full variable domain, its missing parts supplied by reference TRBV29-1 and TRBJ1-2, is SAVISQKPSRDICQRGTSLTIQCQVDSQVTMMFWYRQQPGQSLTLIATANQGSEATYESGFVIDKFPISRPNLTFSTLTVSNMSPEDSSIYLCSAKEGGAYGYTFGSGTRLTVV.

This clonotype appeared a few times. V is TRBV7-2 and J is TRBJ1-5; D is perhaps TRBD1 (6 bases). The CDR3 extends over 15 amino acids. V lost 4 bases, J lost 4 bases, and 14 bases lay in between. Germline V gives CDR1 SGHTA, CDR2 FQGNSA. This CDR3 reads CASSSGGLWNQPQHF. CDR3 sequence (DNA): TGTGCCAGCAGCTCCGGGGGCCTTTGGAATCAGCCCCAGCATTTT.

This rearrangement joins TRBV18 to TRBJ1-4; D gene unclear. The CDR3 has 14 amino acids. CDR1 is KGHSH and CDR2 is LQKENI in the germline V gene. V was clipped by 0 bases and J by 4 bases, with 6 bases between them. The DNA of the CDR3 is TGTGCCAGCTCACCACCAGGCAATAATGAAAAACTGTTTTTT. Translating gives CASSPPGNNEKLFF.

This clonotype was found many times. The V and J genes are TRBV7-2 and TRBJ2-3; 8 bases align to TRBD2. Per the germline V gene, CDR1 is SGHTA and CDR2 is FQGNSA. The CDR3 sequence is 14 residues long. Trimming removed 1 base from V and 7 bases from J; junction bases left unmatched: 4. In DNA form, the CDR3 reads TGTGCCAGCAGCTTAGACGGGGGGGCGAATACGCAGTATTTT. This sequence encodes CASSLDGGANTQYF. The entire variable domain, with the rest obtained from reference TRBV7-2 and TRBJ2-3, is as follows: GAGVSQSPSNKVTEKGKDVELRCDPISGHTALYWYRQSLGQGLEFLIYFQGNSAPDKSGLPSDRFSAERTGGSVSTLTIQRTQQEDSAVYLCASSLDGGANTQYFGPGTRLTVL.

This clonotype showed up just a few times. This rearrangement joins TRBV24-1 to TRBJ2-5; weak D call: TRBD2 (7 bases). Germline V CDR1 and CDR2: KGHDR, SFDVKD. Trimming removed 12 bases from V and 4 bases from J, with 14 bases in between. The CDR3 sequence is 12 residues long. CDR3 nucleotide sequence: TGTGCCGCGGCGGGGGCTGGAGAGACCCAGTACTTC. Translating gives CAAAGAGETQYF.

Ten or more counts support this clonotype. V is TRBV7-2 and J is TRBJ2-7; 7 nucleotides match TRBD2. V lost 5 bases to trimming and J lost 2 bases; unmatched junction nucleotides: 9. The CDR3 runs to 15 residues. Germline V gene lookup returns CDR1 SGHTA and CDR2 FQGNSA. The CDR3 region has the DNA TGTGCCAGCAGCCCGAGCGGGGTCCTTACCTACGAGCAGTACTTC. It codes for CASSPSGVLTYEQYF.